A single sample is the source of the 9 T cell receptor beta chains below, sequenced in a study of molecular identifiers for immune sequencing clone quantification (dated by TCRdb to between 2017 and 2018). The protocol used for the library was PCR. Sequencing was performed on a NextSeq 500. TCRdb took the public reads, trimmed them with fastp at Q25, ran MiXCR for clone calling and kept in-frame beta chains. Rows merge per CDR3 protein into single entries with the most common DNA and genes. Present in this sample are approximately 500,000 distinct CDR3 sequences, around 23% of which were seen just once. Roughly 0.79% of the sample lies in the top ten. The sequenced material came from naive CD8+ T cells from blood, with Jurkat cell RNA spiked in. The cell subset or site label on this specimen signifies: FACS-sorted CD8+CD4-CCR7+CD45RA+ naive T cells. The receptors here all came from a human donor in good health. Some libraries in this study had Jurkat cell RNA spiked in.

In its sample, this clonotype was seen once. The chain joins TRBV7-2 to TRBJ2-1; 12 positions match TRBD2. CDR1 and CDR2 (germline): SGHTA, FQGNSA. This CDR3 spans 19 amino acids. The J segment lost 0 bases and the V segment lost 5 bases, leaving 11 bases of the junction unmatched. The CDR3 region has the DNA TGTGCCAGCAGCCCCTCGGAACTAGCGGGGGGAATCTCCTACAATGAGCAGTTCTTC. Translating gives CASSPSELAGGISYNEQFF.

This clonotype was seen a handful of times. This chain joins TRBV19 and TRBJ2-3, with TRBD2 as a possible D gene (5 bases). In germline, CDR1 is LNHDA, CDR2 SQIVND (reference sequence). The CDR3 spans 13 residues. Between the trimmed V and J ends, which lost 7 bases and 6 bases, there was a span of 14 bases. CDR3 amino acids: CASNPRERDTQYF. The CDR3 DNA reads TGTGCCAGTAATCCCAGAGAGCGGGATACGCAGTATTTT. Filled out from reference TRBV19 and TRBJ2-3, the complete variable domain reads DGGITQSPKYLFRKEGQNVTLSCEQNLNHDAMYWYRQDPGQGLRLIYYSQIVNDFQKGDIAEGYSVSREKKESFPLTVTSAQKNPTAFYLCASNPRERDTQYFGPGTRLTVL.

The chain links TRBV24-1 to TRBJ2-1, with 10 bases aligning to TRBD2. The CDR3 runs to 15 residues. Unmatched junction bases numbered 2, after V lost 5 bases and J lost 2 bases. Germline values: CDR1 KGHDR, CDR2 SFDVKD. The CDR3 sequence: CATSASGSTYNEQFF. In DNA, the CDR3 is TGTGCCACCAGTGCTAGCGGGAGCACCTACAATGAGCAGTTCTTC.

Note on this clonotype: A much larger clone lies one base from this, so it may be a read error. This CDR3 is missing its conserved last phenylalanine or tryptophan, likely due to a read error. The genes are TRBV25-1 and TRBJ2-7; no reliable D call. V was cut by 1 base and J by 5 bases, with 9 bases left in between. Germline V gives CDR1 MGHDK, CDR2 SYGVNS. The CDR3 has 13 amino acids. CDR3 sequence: CASSEWETDEQYL. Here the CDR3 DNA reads TGTGCCAGCAGTGAATGGGAAACGGACGAGCAGTACCTC.

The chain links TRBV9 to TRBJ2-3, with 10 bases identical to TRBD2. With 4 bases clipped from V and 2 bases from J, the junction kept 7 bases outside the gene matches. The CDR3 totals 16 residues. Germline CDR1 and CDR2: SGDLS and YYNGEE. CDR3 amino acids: CASSTPLAGVTDTQYF. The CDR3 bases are TGTGCCAGCAGCACCCCTCTAGCGGGAGTCACAGATACGCAGTATTTT. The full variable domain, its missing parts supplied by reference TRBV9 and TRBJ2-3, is DSGVTQTPKHLITATGQRVTLRCSPRSGDLSVYWYQQSLDQGLQFLIQYYNGEERAKGNILERFSAQQFPDLHSELNLSSLELGDSALYFCASSTPLAGVTDTQYFGPGTRLTVL.

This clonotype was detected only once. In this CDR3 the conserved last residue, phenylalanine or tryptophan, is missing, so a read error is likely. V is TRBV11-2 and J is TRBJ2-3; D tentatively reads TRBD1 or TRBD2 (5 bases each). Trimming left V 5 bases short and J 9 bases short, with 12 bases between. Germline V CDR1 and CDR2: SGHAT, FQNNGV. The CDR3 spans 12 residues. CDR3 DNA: TGTGCCAGCAGCCCCCGTTGGGGGACGCAGTATTAT. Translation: CASSPRWGTQYY.

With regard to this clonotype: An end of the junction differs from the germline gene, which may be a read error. DNA for the CDR3: TGTGCCAGCAGCTCCGAGACTAGCGGGAGGGGAGACGGTGAGCGGTTCTTC. This codes for CASSSETSGRGDGERFF. This chain connects TRBV5-6 to TRBJ2-1; 14 positions agree with TRBD2. This CDR3 has 17 amino acids. In germline, CDR1 is SGHDT, CDR2 YYEEEE.

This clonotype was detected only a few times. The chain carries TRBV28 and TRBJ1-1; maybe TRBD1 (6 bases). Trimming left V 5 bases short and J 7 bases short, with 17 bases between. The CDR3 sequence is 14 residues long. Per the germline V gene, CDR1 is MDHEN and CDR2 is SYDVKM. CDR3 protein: CASSLRGGQVEAFF. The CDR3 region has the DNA TGTGCCAGCAGTCTCCGGGGGGGGCAAGTTGAAGCTTTCTTT.

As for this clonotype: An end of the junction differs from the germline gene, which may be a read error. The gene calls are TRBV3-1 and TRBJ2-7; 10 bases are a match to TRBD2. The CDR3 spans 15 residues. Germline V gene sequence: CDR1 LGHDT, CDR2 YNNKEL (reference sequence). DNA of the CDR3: TGTGCCAGCAGCTCTAGCGGGAGTTCTCCCTACGTGCAGTACTTC. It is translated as CASSSSGSSPYVQYF.